The source of this T cell receptor beta chain is a study of beta chain features in type 1 diabetes. Study summary: Regarding age, gender and cell yields, patients proved similar to healthy donors.

Markers CD45RO/CCR7/CD25/CD127/CD95/CD27 served to sort CD4+ naive, central memory, regulatory and stem cell-like memory cells. Since all of the isolated RNA was reverse transcribed, expressed TCRB transcripts were what got sequenced. The data were produced by immunoSEQ multiplex PCR, yet TCRdb's version contains in-frame clones alone and is incomplete. The sample shows a few hundred thousand clones, approximately 13% of them seen only once. V gave up 2 bases and J gave up 3 bases; unmatched junction bases: 8. CDR1 SGHDN and CDR2 FVKESK come from the germline V gene. This CDR3 is 17 amino acids long. Study results and caveats: There was a possibility that cDNA sequencing over-represented cells with high TCR expression. There was a moderate but significant shortening of TCRB CDR3s in all four CD4+ subsets of Type 1 diabetes patients. At VDJ recombination sites, type 1 diabetes patients had fewer insertions and more deleted nucleotides.

Of note for this clone: Its antigen is undetermined.

The gene calls are TRBV14 and TRBJ2-1; 9 bases are a match to TRBD1. The sequenced sample was naive CD4+ T cells from blood. This TCR derives from a man aged 25-45 years with type 1 diabetes. CDR3 protein: CASSQLPGQGIYNEQFF. The DNA of the CDR3 is TGTGCCAGCAGCCAACTCCCGGGACAGGGCATCTACAATGAGCAGTTCTTC.